This TCR beta chain appears in the sequencing data of a study of technical replicates of blood from a handful of donors (dated by TCRdb to 2017 to 2019). In the case of this clone: Its antigen is not yet known. No base quality information exists; no much larger clone differs at one position.

Cut back by 1 base and 1 base, the V and J ends lie 11 bases apart. There are 16 amino acids in the CDR3, from cysteine to phenylalanine inclusive. Only the CDR3 DNA stays, 48 bases, in frame from base 1. CDR1 SGDLS and CDR2 YYNGEE are derived from the germline V gene. Libraries were prepared through the immunoSEQ multiplex PCR assay. TCRdb provides this immuneACCESS table in a form limited to in-frame rearrangements. Some clones are lacking; in checked studies, under half of them reflect an unresolved V gene, and why the rest are absent is not known. The table for this sample lists some 76,000 clones; roughly 94% of them were counted only once. The top ten hold over 0.35% of the sample.

Rearrangement joined TRBV9 to TRBJ1-4; there is no confident call for the D gene. The clonotype was recovered from a human donor in good health. Material for sequencing was T cells isolated from PBMCs. CDR3 loop: CASSVSLGLTNEKLFF. The sequenced DNA: TGTGCCAGCAGCGTATCCCTCGGGTTAACTAATGAAAAACTGTTTTTT. With the rest looked up from the reference TRBV9 and TRBJ1-4 genes rather than sequenced, the full variable domain is DSGVTQTPKHLITATGQRVTLRCSPRSGDLSVYWYQQSLDQGLQFLIQYYNGEERAKGNILERFSAQQFPDLHSELNLSSLELGDSALYFCASSVSLGLTNEKLFFGSGTQLSVL.